The source of this T cell receptor (beta chain) is a study of early T cells in non-severe SARS-CoV-2 infection. Ten or more counts support this clonotype. Looked up from germline, CDR1 is MNHNS and CDR2 is SASEGT. Trimming removed 3 bases at V and 4 bases at J, with 13 bases between. CDR3 length: 15 residues. The protocol attached unique molecular identifiers to individual cDNA molecules. A single record per CDR3 protein comes from TCRdb applying MiXCR to the 5' RACE reads. The sample lists 36,000 or so distinct CDR3 sequences, 3.5% to 5% occurring once. The origin of this receptor is an adult who was a healthcare worker with PCR-confirmed SARS-CoV-2 infection or an uninfected control (not recorded which). V gene TRBV6-1 combines with J gene TRBJ1-3; D possibly corresponds to TRBD1 (6 bases). Source material: whole blood. The CDR3, as DNA: TGTGCCAGCAGTGAGCGTCCCGGGACAGGAAACACCATATATTTT. It encodes CASSERPGTGNTIYF.